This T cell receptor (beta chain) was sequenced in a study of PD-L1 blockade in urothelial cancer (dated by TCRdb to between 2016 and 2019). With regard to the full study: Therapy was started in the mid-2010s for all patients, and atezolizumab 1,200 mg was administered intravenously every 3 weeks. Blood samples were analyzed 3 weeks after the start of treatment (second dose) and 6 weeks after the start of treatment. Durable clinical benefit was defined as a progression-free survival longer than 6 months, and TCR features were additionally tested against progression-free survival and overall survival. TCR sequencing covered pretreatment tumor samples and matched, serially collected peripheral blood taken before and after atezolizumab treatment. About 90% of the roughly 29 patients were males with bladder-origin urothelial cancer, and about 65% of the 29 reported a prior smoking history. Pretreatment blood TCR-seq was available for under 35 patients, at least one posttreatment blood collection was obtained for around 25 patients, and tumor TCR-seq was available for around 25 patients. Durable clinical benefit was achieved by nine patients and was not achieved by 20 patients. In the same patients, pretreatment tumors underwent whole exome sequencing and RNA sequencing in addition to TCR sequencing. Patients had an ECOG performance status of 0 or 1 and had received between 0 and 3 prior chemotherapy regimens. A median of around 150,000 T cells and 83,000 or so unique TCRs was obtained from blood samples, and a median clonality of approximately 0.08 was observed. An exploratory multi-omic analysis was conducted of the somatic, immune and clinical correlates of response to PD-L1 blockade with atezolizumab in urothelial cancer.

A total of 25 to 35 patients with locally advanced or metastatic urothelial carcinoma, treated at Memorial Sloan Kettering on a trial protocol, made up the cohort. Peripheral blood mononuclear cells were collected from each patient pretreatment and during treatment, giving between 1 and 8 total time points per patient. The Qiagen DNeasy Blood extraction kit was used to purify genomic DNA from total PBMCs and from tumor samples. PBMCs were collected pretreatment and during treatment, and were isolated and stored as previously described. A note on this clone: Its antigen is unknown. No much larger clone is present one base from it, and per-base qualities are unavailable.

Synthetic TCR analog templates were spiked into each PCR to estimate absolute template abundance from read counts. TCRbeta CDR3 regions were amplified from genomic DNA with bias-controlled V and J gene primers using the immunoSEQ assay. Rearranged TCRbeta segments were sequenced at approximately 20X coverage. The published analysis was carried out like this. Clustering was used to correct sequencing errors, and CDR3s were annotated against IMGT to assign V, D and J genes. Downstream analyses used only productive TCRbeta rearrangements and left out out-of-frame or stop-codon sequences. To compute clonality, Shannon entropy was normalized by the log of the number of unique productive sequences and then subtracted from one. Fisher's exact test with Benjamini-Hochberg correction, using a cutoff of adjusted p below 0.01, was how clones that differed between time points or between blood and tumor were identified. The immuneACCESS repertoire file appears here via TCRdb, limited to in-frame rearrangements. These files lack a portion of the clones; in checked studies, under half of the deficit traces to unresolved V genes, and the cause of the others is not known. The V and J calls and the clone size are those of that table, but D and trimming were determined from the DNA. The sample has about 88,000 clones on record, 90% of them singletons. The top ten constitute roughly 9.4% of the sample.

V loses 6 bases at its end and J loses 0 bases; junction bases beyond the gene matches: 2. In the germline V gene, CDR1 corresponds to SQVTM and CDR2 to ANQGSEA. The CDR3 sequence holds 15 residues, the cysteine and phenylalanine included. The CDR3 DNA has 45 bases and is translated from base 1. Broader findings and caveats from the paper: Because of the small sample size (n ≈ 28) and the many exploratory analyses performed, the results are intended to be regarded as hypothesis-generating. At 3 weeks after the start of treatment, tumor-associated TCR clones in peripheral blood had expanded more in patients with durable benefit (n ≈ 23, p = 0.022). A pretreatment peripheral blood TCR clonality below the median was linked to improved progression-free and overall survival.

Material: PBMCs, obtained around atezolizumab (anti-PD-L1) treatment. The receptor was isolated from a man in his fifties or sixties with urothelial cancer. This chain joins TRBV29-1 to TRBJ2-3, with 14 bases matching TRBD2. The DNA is TGCAGCGTGGGACTAGCGGGGGCCAGCACAGATACGCAGTATTTT. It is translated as CSVGLAGASTDTQYF.